This T cell receptor beta chain was captured in a study of chemoradiotherapy in HPV16-positive cancers. Study-level information: Candidate HPV-specific clones and shared TCR motifs came from a couple of HPV16-positive patients. The study's findings and limits: The functional HPV-specific definition rests on just a couple of HPV16-positive patients.

Turning to this clone: Its antigen is unknown.

TCRdb keeps only in-frame clones here, not all; method: immunoSEQ multiplex PCR. The table includes around 2,500 clones, about two thirds detected once. The sequenced sample was tumor tissue, obtained from a patient who underwent chemoradiotherapy. The clonotype was recovered from a human donor with HPV-associated anogenital cancer.

This CDR3 is CASSEGSFTGELFF. CDR3 DNA sequence: TGTGCCAGCAGTGAAGGCAGCTTCACCGGGGAGCTGTTTTTT. V usage is TRBV6-1 and J usage is TRBJ2-2; no clear D gene. The germline V gene has CDR1 MNHNS and CDR2 SASEGT. The V and J ends lost 1 base and 4 bases respectively, with 7 bases between them. The CDR3 loop spans 14 amino acids.